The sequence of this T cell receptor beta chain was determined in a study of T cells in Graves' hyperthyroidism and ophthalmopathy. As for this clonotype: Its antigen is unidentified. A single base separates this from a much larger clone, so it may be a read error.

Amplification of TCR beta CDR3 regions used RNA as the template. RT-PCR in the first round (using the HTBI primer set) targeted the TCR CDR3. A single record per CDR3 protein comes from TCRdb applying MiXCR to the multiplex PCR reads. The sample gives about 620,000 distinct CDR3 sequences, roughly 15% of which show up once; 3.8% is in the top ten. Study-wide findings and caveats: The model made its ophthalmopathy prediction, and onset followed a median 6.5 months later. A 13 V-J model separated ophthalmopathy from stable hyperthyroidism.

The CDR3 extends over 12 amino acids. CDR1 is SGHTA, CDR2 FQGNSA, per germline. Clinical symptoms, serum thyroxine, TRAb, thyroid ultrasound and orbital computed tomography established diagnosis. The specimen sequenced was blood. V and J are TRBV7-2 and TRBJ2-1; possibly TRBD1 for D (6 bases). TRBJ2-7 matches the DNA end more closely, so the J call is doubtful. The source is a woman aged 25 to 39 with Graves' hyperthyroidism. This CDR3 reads CASKFWDNEQYF. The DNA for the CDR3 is TGTGCCAGCAAATTCTGGGACAATGAGCAGTACTTC.